This T cell receptor beta chain is drawn from a study of shared clonotypes between healthy human individuals. The overall study: Plates per donor: three CD4 naive, three CD4 memory, two CD8 naive, one CD8 memory.

Looked up from germline, CDR1 is SGHRS and CDR2 is YFSETQ. Trimming removed 5 bases from V and 5 bases from J, with 10 bases in between. The CDR3 consists of 12 residues. Some clones are missing from TCRdb's copy, which holds only in-frame ones; the method was immunoSEQ multiplex PCR. The sample has a few million clones, over 85% seen once; the top ten hold about 0.13%. This clone was detected only once. The sample contains more than one DNA sequence encoding this CDR3. This sequence was found in a man between 18 and 35 years old in good health. The V and J genes are TRBV5-1 and TRBJ1-2; TRBD1 might be the D (5 bases). Sequenced material: naive CD4+ T cells sorted from blood. Subset in this sample: CD45RA+ positively selected. The DNA for the CDR3 is TGCGCCAGCAGTATAGGGGAGTATGGCTACACCTTC. It is translated as CASSIGEYGYTF.